Below are 19 T cell receptor beta chains sequenced from a single sample in a study of graft-versus-host responses after intestinal transplantation (dated by TCRdb to about 2021). Interpreted using the paper, the time point label stands for: cells obtained before transplantation from donor or recipient. Which antigens these TCRs recognize remains unknown. Library method: the immunoSEQ multiplex PCR assay. TCRdb provides this immuneACCESS table in a form limited to in-frame rearrangements. Some clones are lacking; in checked studies, under half of them reflect an unresolved V gene, and why the rest are absent is not known. This sample has tens of thousands of clones in its table, and about 90% of those were observed once. Around 6% of the sample belongs to the ten largest clones. The specimen comprised unstimulated CD8+ T cells sorted from spleen or lymph node cells, sampled before intestinal transplant. The receptors originated from a human donor who received an intestinal transplant.

The V call is TRBV6-4, the J call TRBJ1-1; D call uncertain. Trimming removed 0 bases at V and 7 bases at J, with 15 bases between. The CDR3 totals 15 residues. Germline V gives CDR1 MRHNA, CDR2 SNTAGT. CDR3 in amino acids: CASSDSHGGSSEAFF. CDR3 DNA: TGTGCCAGCAGTGACTCCCACGGAGGGAGCAGTGAAGCTTTCTTT.

The J gene is TRBJ1-1, the V gene TRBV9, with D unclear. CDR1 is SGDLS, CDR2 YYNGEE, per germline. V was shortened by 3 bases and J by 1 base, with 4 bases between the two germline ends. CDR3 size: 12 residues. The CDR3 sequence is CASSAGNTEAFF. CDR3 DNA sequence: TGTGCCAGCAGCGCCGGGAACACTGAAGCTTTCTTT.

The chain has TRBV27 and TRBJ1-5; D possibly corresponds to TRBD1 (6 bases). Trimming cost V 5 bases and J 0 bases, with 14 bases left between them. This CDR3 is built from 16 residues. Germline CDR1 and CDR2: MNHEY and SMNVEV (reference sequence). CDR3 in amino acids: CASSPGQSYSNQPQHF. CDR3 DNA sequence: TGTGCCAGCAGTCCAGGACAGAGTTATAGCAATCAGCCCCAGCATTTT.

This rearrangement joins TRBV6-1 to TRBJ1-2, with a possible D match to TRBD1 (5 bases). With 5 bases removed from V and 3 bases from J, the gap between germline ends came to 13 bases. This CDR3 has 14 amino acids. Looked up from germline, CDR1 is MNHNS and CDR2 is SASEGT. The CDR3 nucleotides are TGTGCCAGCAGTCAACATCAGGGAGACTATGGCTACACCTTC. Residues: CASSQHQGDYGYTF.

The CDR3 spells CASSFKAGDGTEAFF. The DNA of the CDR3 is TGTGCCAGCAGCTTTAAAGCCGGGGACGGGACTGAAGCTTTCTTT. The chain employs TRBV7-9 and TRBJ1-1, with a possible D match to TRBD1 (5 bases). Deletions cut 3 bases from V and 5 bases from J, with 16 bases between. In germline, CDR1 is SEHNR, CDR2 FQNEAQ (reference sequence). The CDR3 runs to 15 residues.

This chain links TRBV4-1 with TRBJ2-7; TRBD2 matches 7 bases. Germline CDR1 and CDR2: MGHRA and YSYEKL. The trim removed 0 bases at V and 4 bases at J, leaving 6 bases unmatched. The CDR3 is 15 residues long. In nucleotides, the CDR3 is TGCGCCAGCAGCCAAGAATCGGGGGGATTATACGAGCAGTACTTC. Protein product: CASSQESGGLYEQYF.

The chain uses TRBV5-1 and TRBJ2-1; D possibly corresponds to TRBD1 (5 bases). V was trimmed by 2 bases and J by 4 bases, leaving 10 bases between them. CDR3 length: 14 amino acids. Germline V CDR1 and CDR2: SGHRS, YFSETQ. CDR3 coding DNA: TGCGCCAGCAGCTTTGGGGCTCGTTACAATGAGCAGTTCTTC. Translation gives CASSFGARYNEQFF.

V and J are TRBV6-5 and TRBJ2-5; TRBD2 matches at 8 bases. CDR1 and CDR2 from the germline V gene are MNHEY and SVGAGI. J gave up 7 bases and V 6 bases, and 13 bases lay outside the gene matches. The CDR3 spans 15 residues. The CDR3 reads CASSQLAEVPPTQYF. The CDR3 region has the DNA TGTGCCAGCAGCCAACTAGCGGAGGTTCCACCGACCCAGTACTTC.

The V and J genes are TRBV7-3 and TRBJ2-3; D not resolved. Deletions cut 5 bases from V and 6 bases from J, with 6 bases between. The CDR3 is 11 residues long. Germline V CDR1 and CDR2: SGHTA, FQGTGA. CDR3 loop: CASSRGDTQYF. The CDR3 region has the DNA TGTGCCAGCAGCCGCGGCGATACGCAGTATTTT.

The chain links TRBV28 to TRBJ2-7; no clear D. The CDR3 runs 12 residues. CDR1 and CDR2 (germline): MDHEN, SYDVKM. Trimming stripped 5 bases from V and 7 bases from J, with 12 bases between. The CDR3 is CASSPHLSEQYF. The CDR3 nucleotides are TGTGCCAGCAGTCCCCATCTTTCTGAGCAGTACTTC. Full variable domain (remainder filled in from reference TRBV28 and TRBJ2-7): DVKVTQSSRYLVKRTGEKVFLECVQDMDHENMFWYRQDPGLGLRLIYFSYDVKMKEKGDIPEGYSVSREKKERFSLILESASTNQTSMYLCASSPHLSEQYFGPGTRLTVT.

The genes are TRBV7-9 and TRBJ2-7, with 10 bases lining up with TRBD2. CDR3 size: 15 residues. V dropped 3 bases and J dropped 0; count of bases not matched to a gene: 2. Germline CDR1 reads SEHNR; CDR2 reads FQNEAQ (reference sequence). CDR3 nucleotides: TGTGCCAGCAGCTTTAGCGGGGGGCCCTCCTACGAGCAGTACTTC. The encoded protein is CASSFSGGPSYEQYF.

Comment on this clone: Other DNA sequences from this sample encode an identical CDR3 as well. The CDR3 DNA reads as TGCGCCAGCAGCCAAGTCAGCGGGAGCACAGATACGCAGTATTTT. It codes for CASSQVSGSTDTQYF. The genes are TRBV4-1 and TRBJ2-3; TRBD2 might be the D (6 bases). This CDR3 comprises 15 residues. The V end lost 1 base, the J end lost 0 bases, and 8 bases lay between the germline ends. The V gene's germline CDR1 is MGHRA and CDR2 YSYEKL.

The chain joins TRBV2 to TRBJ1-1, with D possibly TRBD1 on 6 matching bases. Deletions cut 9 bases from V and 1 base from J, with 12 bases between. Germline loops: CDR1 SNHLY, CDR2 FYNNEI. The CDR3 extends over 13 amino acids. The CDR3 protein is CARPTGKNTEAFF. Here the CDR3 DNA reads TGTGCCAGGCCTACAGGGAAGAACACTGAAGCTTTCTTT.

The rearrangement uses TRBV13 and TRBJ2-2; D possibly corresponds to TRBD1 (5 bases). The germline gives CDR1 PRHDT, CDR2 FYEKMQ (reference sequence). This CDR3 comprises 14 residues. V lost 3 bases to trimming and J lost 5 bases, with 10 bases between them. In DNA form, the CDR3 reads TGTGCCAGCAGCTTCGGACACTTGACCGGGGAGCTGTTTTTT. This gives the protein CASSFGHLTGELFF.

The chain is built from TRBV5-6 and TRBJ2-7; TRBD1 aligns across 10 bases. Trimming at V came to 4 bases and at J to 3 bases, leaving 19 bases not matched to a gene. Looked up from germline, CDR1 is SGHDT and CDR2 is YYEEEE. The CDR3 spans 19 residues. The CDR3 spells CASSLTGTGEYRSYYEQYF. The CDR3 DNA follows: TGTGCCAGCAGCCTAACCGGGACAGGGGAGTATCGGTCGTACTACGAGCAGTACTTC.

The gene calls are TRBV6-1 and TRBJ1-5, with a weak D call TRBD1 (5 bases). From germline, CDR1 is MNHNS and CDR2 SASEGT. The V gene lost 6 bases and the J gene lost 11 bases, with 20 bases spanning the gap. This CDR3 is built from 14 residues. The CDR3 spells CASSLMGEIGAQHF. CDR3 sequence (DNA): TGTGCCAGCAGCCTAATGGGGGAGATAGGGGCCCAGCATTTT.

This clone was detected once. The chain is built from TRBV5-6 and TRBJ2-2; D remains ambiguous. Germline CDR1 SGHDT, CDR2 YYEEEE. CDR3 size: 15 residues. V gave up 1 base and J gave up 3 bases, with 10 bases separating them. In DNA, the CDR3 is TGTGCCAGCAGCTTGTGGGCCTCAGACACCGGGGAGCTGTTTTTT. It encodes CASSLWASDTGELFF.

The chain joins TRBV10-1 to TRBJ2-1, with 8 bases identical to TRBD2. CDR3 length equals 16 residues. Germline values: CDR1 WNHNN, CDR2 SYGVQD (reference sequence). V was pared by 0 bases and J by 3 bases, with 4 bases of the junction left unmatched. In DNA, the CDR3 is TGCGCCAGCAGTGAGTCTGCGGGGGGTCTCTACAATGAGCAGTTCTTC. This sequence encodes CASSESAGGLYNEQFF.

The chain is built from TRBV19 and TRBJ2-1; D uncertain. The germline V gene encodes CDR1 LNHDA and CDR2 SQIVND (reference sequence). This CDR3 contains 14 residues. Between the trimmed V and J ends, which lost 5 bases and 0 bases, there was a span of 8 bases. The CDR3 nucleotides are TGTGCCAGTAGTCTGGATGACTCCTACAATGAGCAGTTCTTC. Translated: CASSLDDSYNEQFF.